The entry below describes one TCR beta chain. Its specificity is unknown. These data come from a study of OX40 agonist ivuxolimab in advanced cancers. Overall study results and limits: Low levels of normalized T-cell clonal expansion also appeared in some nonresponders.

Sequencing was performed with immunoSEQ multiplex PCR; in TCRdb, only in-frame clones are kept and a portion is missing. This sample carries approximately 83,000 clones, approximately 81% of them seen once, and the ten largest clones take roughly 4.5%. Germline V CDR1 and CDR2: SNHLY, FYNNEI. Trimming removed 4 bases at V and 4 bases at J, with 22 bases between. The CDR3 covers 17 residues. The receptor was derived from an adult with an advanced solid tumor such as melanoma, head and neck, liver or kidney cancer. This material consisted of CD4+ or CD8+ T cells sorted from blood, taken in a trial of the OX40 agonist ivuxolimab. The chain joins TRBV2 to TRBJ1-2, with unresolved D. The CDR3 bases are TGTGCCAGCAGTGGCGATTTGGGCAGGCCGATGGCCTATGGCTACACCTTC. It encodes CASSGDLGRPMAYGYTF.